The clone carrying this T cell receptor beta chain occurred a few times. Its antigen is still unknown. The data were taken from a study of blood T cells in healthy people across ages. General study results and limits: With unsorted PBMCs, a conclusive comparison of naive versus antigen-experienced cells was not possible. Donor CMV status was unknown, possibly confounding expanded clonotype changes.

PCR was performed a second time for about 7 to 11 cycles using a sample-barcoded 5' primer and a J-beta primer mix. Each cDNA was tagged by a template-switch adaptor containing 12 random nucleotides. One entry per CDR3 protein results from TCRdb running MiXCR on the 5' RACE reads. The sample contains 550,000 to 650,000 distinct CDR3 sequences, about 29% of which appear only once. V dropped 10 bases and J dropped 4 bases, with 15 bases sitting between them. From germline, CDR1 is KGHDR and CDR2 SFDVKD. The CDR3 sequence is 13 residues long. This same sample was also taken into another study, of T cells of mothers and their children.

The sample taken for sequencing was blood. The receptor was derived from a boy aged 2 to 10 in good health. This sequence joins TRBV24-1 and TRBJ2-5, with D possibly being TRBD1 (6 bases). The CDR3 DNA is TGTGCCACTTCGGACAGTTTGCTAGAGACCCAGTACTTC. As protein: CATSDSLLETQYF.